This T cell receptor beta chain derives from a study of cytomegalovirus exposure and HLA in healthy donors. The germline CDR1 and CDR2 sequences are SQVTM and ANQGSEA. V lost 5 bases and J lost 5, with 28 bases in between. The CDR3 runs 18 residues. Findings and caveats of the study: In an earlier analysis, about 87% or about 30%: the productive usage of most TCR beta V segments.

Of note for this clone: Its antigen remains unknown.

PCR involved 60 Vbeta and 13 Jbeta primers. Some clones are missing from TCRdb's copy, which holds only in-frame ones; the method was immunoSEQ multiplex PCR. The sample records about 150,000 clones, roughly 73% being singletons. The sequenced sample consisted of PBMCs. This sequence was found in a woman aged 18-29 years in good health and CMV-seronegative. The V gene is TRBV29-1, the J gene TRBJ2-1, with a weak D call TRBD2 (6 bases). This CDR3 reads CSVLDYRERAYPHNEQFF. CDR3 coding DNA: TGCAGCGTTTTAGACTATCGGGAGAGAGCCTACCCCCACAATGAGCAGTTCTTC.